These T cell receptor beta chains were read from a single sample in a study of response to subunit inactivated influenza vaccine. TCRdb re-analysed the RT-PCR reads in MiXCR, keeping a single row per CDR3 protein. The sample shows under 800,000 distinct CDR3 sequences, 11% to 15% of them seen only once. The source was PBMCs from blood, collected less than 15 days before vaccination. Receptor source: a man aged 50 or older who received an inactivated influenza vaccine. Both conserved end residues are part of each CDR3. Clone size, where shown, is once, few, many, or a class for clones that have expanded.

v_call: TRBV5-1; cdr3_length: 14; j_call: TRBJ2-5; clone_size: NA; cdr3_aa: CASSLTNSQETQYF
v_call: TRBV28; cdr3_length: 13; j_call: TRBJ2-7; clone_size: NA; cdr3_aa: CASSPTRDYEQYF
v_call: TRBV27; cdr3_length: 13; j_call: TRBJ1-5; clone_size: few; cdr3_aa: CASSRGGEKPQHF
v_call: TRBV29-1; cdr3_length: 13; j_call: TRBJ2-5; clone_size: NA; cdr3_aa: CSAGGRLQETQYF
v_call: TRBV5-6; cdr3_length: 15; j_call: TRBJ1-4; clone_size: NA; cdr3_aa: CASSIRAARNEKLFF
v_call: TRBV27; cdr3_length: 16; j_call: TRBJ1-2; clone_size: NA; cdr3_aa: CASSLLTGTGPYGYTF
v_call: TRBV5-1; cdr3_length: 14; j_call: TRBJ2-1; clone_size: few; cdr3_aa: CASSSGGGGNEQFF
v_call: TRBV6-1; cdr3_length: 13; j_call: TRBJ2-1; clone_size: few; cdr3_aa: CASSELVYNEQFF
v_call: TRBV5-6; cdr3_length: 16; j_call: TRBJ2-2; clone_size: NA; cdr3_aa: CASSSRRPGDTGELFF
v_call: TRBV6-4; cdr3_length: 14; j_call: TRBJ1-2; clone_size: NA; cdr3_aa: CASSDGTGLYGYTF
v_call: TRBV28; cdr3_length: 16; j_call: TRBJ2-7; clone_size: NA; cdr3_aa: CASSSSPDRGLAEQYF
v_call: TRBV12-3/TRBV12-4; cdr3_length: 13; j_call: TRBJ2-7; clone_size: many; cdr3_aa: CASSLTPLGEQYF
v_call: TRBV3-1; cdr3_length: 18; j_call: TRBJ2-4; clone_size: NA; cdr3_aa: CASSQSGTRALAKNIQYF
v_call: TRBV10-3; cdr3_length: 15; j_call: TRBJ2-7; clone_size: few; cdr3_aa: CAISESGGTPYEQYF
v_call: TRBV15; cdr3_length: 16; j_call: TRBJ1-2; clone_size: NA; cdr3_aa: CATSGRTRTVDYGYTF
v_call: TRBV12-3/TRBV12-4; cdr3_length: 15; j_call: TRBJ2-5; clone_size: NA; cdr3_aa: CASSLSGTRRETQYF
v_call: TRBV12-3/TRBV12-4; cdr3_length: 14; j_call: TRBJ2-2; clone_size: NA; cdr3_aa: CASSLKQGHGELFF
v_call: TRBV3-1; cdr3_length: 15; j_call: TRBJ2-7; clone_size: NA; cdr3_aa: CASSPGGQVRHEQYF
v_call: TRBV5-1; cdr3_length: 15; j_call: TRBJ2-7; clone_size: few; cdr3_aa: CASSLNYKSSYEQYF
v_call: TRBV7-2; cdr3_length: 16; j_call: TRBJ2-3; clone_size: NA; cdr3_aa: CASSPRLAGASDTQYF